This T cell receptor beta chain originates from a study of blood T cell repertoires in COVID-19 (dated by TCRdb to about 2020). In terms of the full investigation: Samples covering the acute and convalescent phases of COVID-19 were provided by collaborators in the United States, Italy and Spain. The material from the prospective study consisted of cDNA or gDNA derived from T cells, B-cell-depleted T cells, or PBMCs. The dataset comprised deeply sampled blood TCRbeta repertoires from subjects exposed to, actively infected with, or recovered from COVID-19. The repertoires were released in a freely available public database intended as a resource for research on the immune response to SARS-CoV-2. The samples were drawn from the first 160 participants of the ongoing ImmuneRACE study and from 950 to 1,500 subjects provided by 6 global collaborators. Nearly every sample came with metadata listing a de-identified subject ID, COVID-19 status, age in years and sex. HLA class I and class II types, where available, came from metadata supplied by the sample provider rather than from assay-based typing. Broad study findings and their caveats: Clinical and demographic metadata were provided uncurated, with the amount varying by source and participant.

With regard to this clone: The antigen it binds to is not known. No base quality values were provided; no much bigger clone lies one nucleotide off.

TCRbeta CDR3 regions were amplified from genomic DNA using the immunoSEQ Assay, a bias-controlled multiplex PCR. The authors processed their data as follows. The number of nucleated cells in each sample was estimated by amplification of reference gene primers within the assay. To quantify the absolute abundance of each unique TCRbeta CDR3 rearrangement, sequence reads were collapsed and filtered. For each sample, productive Simpson clonality was calculated as the square root of Simpson's diversity index over productive rearrangements. TCRdb limited this immuneACCESS table to in-frame rearrangements with V and J called. A share of clones is missing; checked studies link under half to unresolved V genes, and the rest is unexplained. The V and J calls and clone size come from that table; D and trimming were worked out from the DNA. The sample table contains 250,000 to 350,000 clones; only one count was recorded for 85% to 90% of them. Roughly 6% of the sample belongs to the ten largest clones.

At one collaborating source in Seattle, patients were enrolled during active infection and were followed longitudinally through the course of disease. Whole blood was collected in K2EDTA tubes by collaborating institutions according to the institutions' own protocols. For TCRbeta analysis, collaborators shipped samples in one of three forms: frozen whole blood, isolated PBMCs, or DNA extracted from either of those sample types. The CDR3 numbers 14 residues from cysteine through phenylalanine. The only DNA kept is the CDR3, 42 bases in frame from the first base. Via the germline V gene (reference sequence), CDR1 is SEHNR and CDR2 FQNEAQ. Trimming costs V 8 bases and J 0 bases, and their ends lie 8 bases apart.

The sample consisted of peripheral blood. The sequence links TRBV7-9 to TRBJ2-6; 6 matching bases give a weak D call of TRBD2. The receptor was isolated from a woman between 50 and 59 years old with COVID-19, enrolled during active disease. The CDR3 corresponds to CASGLSSGANVLTF. The nucleotides read TGTGCCAGCGGACTAAGCTCTGGGGCCAACGTCCTGACTTTC.